The rows below give T cell receptor beta chains drawn from one sample of a study of CD8 T cells in Susac syndrome. Each CDR3 protein is one row after TCRdb ran MiXCR on the immunoSEQ multiplex PCR reads. Here the sample spans 120,000 or so distinct CDR3 sequences, 93% being singletons. Sequenced: CD4+ T cells from PBMCs. The receptors derive from a human donor with multiple sclerosis. CDR3s include the opening cysteine and the closing phenylalanine or tryptophan. The order of the fields is V gene, D gene, clone size, J gene, CDR3 DNA, CDR3 protein. D genes are given only for firm matches. Some rows have no size entry. The others give once, few or many, or a class for an expanded clone.

v_gene: TRBV30; d_gene: -; abundance: -; j_gene: TRBJ2-7; CDR3nt: TGTGCCTGGAGTGTACGTGGGGGCGGGGAGCAGTACTTC; CDR3aa: CAWSVRGGGEQYF
v_gene: TRBV14; d_gene: -; abundance: -; j_gene: TRBJ2-3; CDR3nt: TGTGCCAGCAGCCGACCCAACCCGATCAGGGGCACAGATACGCAGTATTTT; CDR3aa: CASSRPNPIRGTDTQYF
v_gene: TRBV5-4; d_gene: -; abundance: once; j_gene: TRBJ1-1; CDR3nt: TGTGCCAGCAGCTTGGCCACCCTCGCTGAAGCTTTCTTT; CDR3aa: CASSLATLAEAFF
v_gene: TRBV18; d_gene: TRBD2; abundance: -; j_gene: TRBJ2-3; CDR3nt: TGTGCCAGCTCACCGGAAGCGGGGGGCACGGGCATGCAGTATTTT; CDR3aa: CASSPEAGGTGMQYF
v_gene: TRBV30; d_gene: -; abundance: once; j_gene: TRBJ1-2; CDR3nt: TGTGCCTGGAGTGTCAGGGGCATCGCCGGCTACACCTTC; CDR3aa: CAWSVRGIAGYTF
v_gene: TRBV9; d_gene: -; abundance: -; j_gene: TRBJ2-5; CDR3nt: TGTGCCAGCAGCCGACGGGTCGGATTCCAAGAGACCCAGTACTTC; CDR3aa: CASSRRVGFQETQYF
v_gene: TRBV7-2; d_gene: TRBD1; abundance: -; j_gene: TRBJ2-7; CDR3nt: TGTGCCAGCAGCGCCTCCGGGACAGGGTCTCACGAGCAGTACTTC; CDR3aa: CASSASGTGSHEQYF
v_gene: TRBV6-5; d_gene: -; abundance: -; j_gene: TRBJ2-3; CDR3nt: TGTGCCAGCAGCCTGACAGGGACTAGCACAGATACGCAGTATTTT; CDR3aa: CASSLTGTSTDTQYF
v_gene: TRBV29-1; d_gene: -; abundance: -; j_gene: TRBJ1-1; CDR3nt: TGCAGCGTTGAAGGTCCCGTAACGGGCTTTGAAGCTTTCTTT; CDR3aa: CSVEGPVTGFEAFF
v_gene: TRBV29-1; d_gene: -; abundance: -; j_gene: TRBJ2-2; CDR3nt: TGCAGCGTGAGCAGGGGCACCGGGGAGCTGTTTTTT; CDR3aa: CSVSRGTGELFF
v_gene: TRBV6-5; d_gene: -; abundance: -; j_gene: TRBJ2-2; CDR3nt: TGTGCCAGCAGTTACTCGGGGCGTAGGCGCACCGGGGAGCTGTTTTTT; CDR3aa: CASSYSGRRRTGELFF
v_gene: TRBV7-2; d_gene: -; abundance: -; j_gene: TRBJ2-7; CDR3nt: TGTGCCAGCAGCTTCCTAGCCCGCGAGCAGTACTTC; CDR3aa: CASSFLAREQYF
v_gene: TRBV5-1; d_gene: -; abundance: -; j_gene: TRBJ1-2; CDR3nt: TGCGCCAGCAGCTTGTCTTGGGGGGGGCTTAACTATGGCTACACCTTC; CDR3aa: CASSLSWGGLNYGYTF
v_gene: TRBV6-2/TRBV6-3; d_gene: -; abundance: -; j_gene: TRBJ1-5; CDR3nt: TGTGCCAGCAGTTCCACCCGTACGGAGTATCAGCCCCAGCATTTT; CDR3aa: CASSSTRTEYQPQHF
v_gene: TRBV18; d_gene: -; abundance: -; j_gene: TRBJ1-1; CDR3nt: TGTGCCAGCTCACCACCGGGTTCAGGGGAAACGTGGTCTTTCTTT; CDR3aa: CASSPPGSGETWSFF
v_gene: TRBV5-1; d_gene: -; abundance: -; j_gene: TRBJ1-2; CDR3nt: TGCGCCAGCAGCGCCCAGGTGTCGACAGCCGATTACACCTTC; CDR3aa: CASSAQVSTADYTF
v_gene: TRBV20-1; d_gene: -; abundance: -; j_gene: TRBJ2-3; CDR3nt: TGCAGTGCTTCGAGGGTGAGGGGGAGCACAGATACGCAGTATTTT; CDR3aa: CSASRVRGSTDTQYF
v_gene: TRBV5-6; d_gene: -; abundance: -; j_gene: TRBJ1-5; CDR3nt: TGTGCCAGCAGCTTGAGGTGGCCAGCTAGCAATCAGCCCCAGCATTTT; CDR3aa: CASSLRWPASNQPQHF
v_gene: TRBV6-2/TRBV6-3; d_gene: -; abundance: -; j_gene: TRBJ1-6; CDR3nt: TGTGCCAGCAGGCTTCGAAGCTCCTATAATTCACCCCTCCACTTT; CDR3aa: CASRLRSSYNSPLHF
v_gene: TRBV7-9; d_gene: -; abundance: -; j_gene: TRBJ2-7; CDR3nt: TGTGCCAGCAGCTTAGTCGCGGGGATCGAGCAGTACTTC; CDR3aa: CASSLVAGIEQYF
v_gene: TRBV20-1; d_gene: -; abundance: -; j_gene: TRBJ2-5; CDR3nt: TGCAGTGCTAAAGACAGGGAGGGACGGGAGACCCAGTACTTC; CDR3aa: CSAKDREGRETQYF
v_gene: TRBV6-2/TRBV6-3; d_gene: TRBD1; abundance: -; j_gene: TRBJ1-5; CDR3nt: TGTGCCAGCAGTTACCCCGGGACAGGGGGCTATCAGCCCCAGCATTTT; CDR3aa: CASSYPGTGGYQPQHF
v_gene: TRBV7-9; d_gene: -; abundance: -; j_gene: TRBJ1-6; CDR3nt: TGTGCCAGCAGCTTAGGTCCGGTCCGGAACAATTCACCCCTCCACTTT; CDR3aa: CASSLGPVRNNSPLHF
v_gene: TRBV7-8; d_gene: -; abundance: -; j_gene: TRBJ1-5; CDR3nt: TGTGCCAGCAGCTTAAGCGCAACCGGGGAGCCCCAGCATTTT; CDR3aa: CASSLSATGEPQHF
v_gene: TRBV20-1; d_gene: -; abundance: -; j_gene: TRBJ2-7; CDR3nt: TGCAGTGCTAGCGCTCCCCAAGGGGGGGATTACGAGCAGTACTTC; CDR3aa: CSASAPQGGDYEQYF
v_gene: TRBV12-5; d_gene: TRBD1; abundance: -; j_gene: TRBJ1-3; CDR3nt: TGTGCTAGTGGTTTGGTACAGGGGGCAGGTGGAAACACCATATATTTT; CDR3aa: CASGLVQGAGGNTIYF
v_gene: TRBV5-6; d_gene: -; abundance: -; j_gene: TRBJ2-5; CDR3nt: TGTGCCAGCAGCTTTGACAGCCAAGAGACCCAGTACTTC; CDR3aa: CASSFDSQETQYF
v_gene: TRBV20-1; d_gene: -; abundance: -; j_gene: TRBJ2-7; CDR3nt: TGCAGTGCTAGAGAGGCCTTAGGGGAGCAGTACTTC; CDR3aa: CSAREALGEQYF
v_gene: TRBV3-1; d_gene: -; abundance: once; j_gene: TRBJ1-5; CDR3nt: TGTGCCAGCAGCCGAGGCGACAGTAGCAATCAGCCCCAGCATTTT; CDR3aa: CASSRGDSSNQPQHF
v_gene: TRBV6-6; d_gene: -; abundance: -; j_gene: TRBJ2-3; CDR3nt: TGTGCCAGCAGTCAGCCGGGGCAGGATACGCAGTATTTT; CDR3aa: CASSQPGQDTQYF
v_gene: TRBV12-3/TRBV12-4; d_gene: -; abundance: once; j_gene: TRBJ1-5; CDR3nt: TGTGCCAGCAGTACGAACTGGGGGAGCAATCAGCCCCAGCATTTT; CDR3aa: CASSTNWGSNQPQHF
v_gene: TRBV10-1; d_gene: -; abundance: -; j_gene: TRBJ2-7; CDR3nt: TGCGCCAGCGAGTCCCAGGGAATTCCCTACGAGCAGTACTTC; CDR3aa: CASESQGIPYEQYF
v_gene: TRBV28; d_gene: TRBD1; abundance: -; j_gene: TRBJ1-1; CDR3nt: TGTGCCAGCAAGGTTGGACAGGGACCGACTGAAGCTTTCTTT; CDR3aa: CASKVGQGPTEAFF
v_gene: TRBV29-1; d_gene: -; abundance: -; j_gene: TRBJ2-1; CDR3nt: TGCAGCGTTGAATTTAATAGGGGAAATGAGCAGTTCTTC; CDR3aa: CSVEFNRGNEQFF
v_gene: TRBV18; d_gene: -; abundance: -; j_gene: TRBJ1-5; CDR3nt: TGTGCCAGCTCGCCTGGGGCCAGGGAGCCCCAGCATTTT; CDR3aa: CASSPGAREPQHF
v_gene: TRBV19; d_gene: TRBD1; abundance: -; j_gene: TRBJ1-1; CDR3nt: TGTGCCAGTAGTAAAACAAACAGGGGGCGGGAAGCTTTCTTT; CDR3aa: CASSKTNRGREAFF
v_gene: TRBV3-1; d_gene: TRBD1; abundance: -; j_gene: TRBJ2-7; CDR3nt: TGTGCCAGCAGCTTTAGACAGGGGTGGTCCTACGAGCAGTACTTC; CDR3aa: CASSFRQGWSYEQYF
v_gene: TRBV6-2/TRBV6-3; d_gene: -; abundance: -; j_gene: TRBJ1-1; CDR3nt: TGTGCCAGCAGTTCTCTCGCAAGGGACACTGAAGCTTTCTTT; CDR3aa: CASSSLARDTEAFF
v_gene: TRBV7-2; d_gene: -; abundance: few; j_gene: TRBJ1-1; CDR3nt: TGTGCCAGCAGCTCGGGACCTGTGAACACTGAAGCTTTCTTT; CDR3aa: CASSSGPVNTEAFF
v_gene: TRBV28; d_gene: TRBD1; abundance: -; j_gene: TRBJ2-7; CDR3nt: TGTGCCAGCAGTCTTACTTCGGGACAGGGCTACGAGCAGTACTTC; CDR3aa: CASSLTSGQGYEQYF
v_gene: TRBV5-1; d_gene: TRBD1; abundance: once; j_gene: TRBJ2-7; CDR3nt: TGCGCCAGCAGCTTGGTCCTGACAGGGTACGAGCAGTACTTC; CDR3aa: CASSLVLTGYEQYF
v_gene: TRBV6-5; d_gene: -; abundance: -; j_gene: TRBJ1-6; CDR3nt: TGTGCCAGCAGTTACTTGGGCGGGGGCCACTCACCCCTCCACTTT; CDR3aa: CASSYLGGGHSPLHF
v_gene: TRBV4-1; d_gene: TRBD1; abundance: -; j_gene: TRBJ1-4; CDR3nt: TGCGCCAGCAGCCTAAGACAGGGGCCTGAAAAACTGTTTTTT; CDR3aa: CASSLRQGPEKLFF
v_gene: TRBV5-1; d_gene: -; abundance: once; j_gene: TRBJ2-1; CDR3nt: TGCGCCAGCAGCTTGGACTTCGGGAACAATGAGCAGTTCTTC; CDR3aa: CASSLDFGNNEQFF
v_gene: TRBV5-6; d_gene: TRBD2; abundance: -; j_gene: TRBJ2-7; CDR3nt: TGTGCCAGCAGCTTGGATCGGGGGGGACTGTCTCTCTCCTACGAGCAGTACTTC; CDR3aa: CASSLDRGGLSLSYEQYF
v_gene: TRBV10-3; d_gene: -; abundance: -; j_gene: TRBJ2-7; CDR3nt: TGTGCCATCAGTGACCCCCAGCGAACGGGCTCCTACGAGCAGTACTTC; CDR3aa: CAISDPQRTGSYEQYF
v_gene: TRBV20-1; d_gene: TRBD1; abundance: -; j_gene: TRBJ2-3; CDR3nt: TGCAGTGCTAGAGGCCCGGGACAGGGAATAGATACGCAGTATTTT; CDR3aa: CSARGPGQGIDTQYF
v_gene: TRBV20-1; d_gene: -; abundance: once; j_gene: TRBJ2-5; CDR3nt: TGCAGTGCTCCCTACGAAGGGGTAAAGACCCAGTACTTC; CDR3aa: CSAPYEGVKTQYF
v_gene: TRBV2; d_gene: TRBD1; abundance: -; j_gene: TRBJ2-6; CDR3nt: TGTGCCAGCAAGGGGACAGGGGCTACTGGGGCCAACGTCCTGACTTTC; CDR3aa: CASKGTGATGANVLTF
v_gene: TRBV20-1; d_gene: -; abundance: -; j_gene: TRBJ1-2; CDR3nt: TGCAGTGCCGGGGCTGGACCGGCCTATGGCTACACCTTC; CDR3aa: CSAGAGPAYGYTF
v_gene: TRBV7-2; d_gene: -; abundance: few; j_gene: TRBJ2-7; CDR3nt: TGTGCCAGCAGCTTACAACGGGGTTCCTACGAGCAGTACTTC; CDR3aa: CASSLQRGSYEQYF
v_gene: TRBV6-6; d_gene: -; abundance: -; j_gene: TRBJ2-2; CDR3nt: TGTGCCAGCAGCCCGCTGGTGGGTGGTCCCACCGGGGAGCTGTTTTTT; CDR3aa: CASSPLVGGPTGELFF
v_gene: TRBV15; d_gene: TRBD2; abundance: -; j_gene: TRBJ2-7; CDR3nt: TGTGCCACCAGCTTTCTAGCGGGTATCTCCTACGAGCAGTACTTC; CDR3aa: CATSFLAGISYEQYF
v_gene: TRBV3-1; d_gene: TRBD1; abundance: -; j_gene: TRBJ2-5; CDR3nt: TGTGCCAGCAGCGATATGGACAGGATGCAAGAGACCCAGTACTTC; CDR3aa: CASSDMDRMQETQYF
v_gene: TRBV5-1; d_gene: -; abundance: -; j_gene: TRBJ2-6; CDR3nt: TGCGCCAGCACCCAAGCCGGGACCGAGCCCTACGTCCTGACTTTC; CDR3aa: CASTQAGTEPYVLTF
v_gene: TRBV15; d_gene: TRBD2; abundance: once; j_gene: TRBJ2-3; CDR3nt: TGTGCCACCAGCAGAGATTCGGAGCGGGGGGGCAGGGATACGCAGTATTTT; CDR3aa: CATSRDSERGGRDTQYF
v_gene: TRBV5-1; d_gene: -; abundance: -; j_gene: TRBJ2-3; CDR3nt: TGCGCCAGCAGCTTAGGTGGGCCGGGGGGCACAGATACGCAGTATTTT; CDR3aa: CASSLGGPGGTDTQYF
v_gene: TRBV6-1; d_gene: -; abundance: -; j_gene: TRBJ2-3; CDR3nt: TGCGGGGTAGGCAGGGGAGATACGCAGTATTTT; CDR3aa: CGVGRGDTQYF
v_gene: TRBV12-3/TRBV12-4; d_gene: -; abundance: -; j_gene: TRBJ2-3; CDR3nt: TGTGCCAGCAGTTTGGTCCGAAGCACAGATACGCAGTATTTT; CDR3aa: CASSLVRSTDTQYF